This T cell receptor beta chain was sequenced during a study of response to subunit inactivated influenza vaccine. A remark on this clonotype: The antigen is unknown.

Whole-study results and caveats: Researchers suggested that each seasonal influenza vaccination recruits few new T cells.

Germline CDR1 KGHDR, CDR2 SFDVKD. This CDR3 contains 15 residues. V lost 6 bases, J lost 3 bases, and 7 bases stayed unmatched. TCRdb reanalysed the RT-PCR reads using MiXCR and keeps one entry per CDR3 protein. The sample carries hundreds of thousands of distinct CDR3 sequences, around 8% recorded once. The starting material was PBMCs from blood, obtained less than 30 months after vaccination. The J gene is TRBJ2-7, the V gene TRBV24-1, with 10 bases identical to TRBD2. This TCR was sampled from a man aged 50-75 years who received an inactivated influenza vaccine. The CDR3: CATSTSGTFGYEQYF. DNA for the CDR3: TGTGCCACCAGTACTAGCGGGACTTTTGGCTACGAGCAGTACTTC.